What follows are 12 T cell receptor beta chains derived from one specimen sequenced in a study of blood T cell repertoires in COVID-19. Sequenced by immunoSEQ multiplex PCR; TCRdb stores in-frame clones only, minus some. Of 300,000 to 450,000 clones in the sample, 87% were seen once. Sequenced material: peripheral blood. These receptors all come from a woman aged 30 to 39 with COVID-19, enrolled during active disease.

This clone showed up just a few times. The CDR3 nucleotides read TGTGCCAGCAGTTATCCCCTAGCTAACTATGGCTACACCTTC. It codes for CASSYPLANYGYTF. J is TRBJ1-2 and V is TRBV6-5; D is unresolved. V was trimmed by 3 bases and J by 0 bases, leaving 8 bases between them. The CDR3 runs 14 residues. Germline V CDR1 and CDR2: MNHEY, SVGAGI.

This chain uses TRBV3-1 (or the pseudogene TRBV3-2) with TRBJ2-1; 7 bases fit TRBD1. The trim removed 2 bases at V and 10 bases at J, leaving 11 bases unmatched. Germline V CDR1 and CDR2: LGHDT, YNNKEL (reference sequence). CDR3 size: 15 residues. The CDR3 nucleotides are TGTGCCAGCAGCCAACCCACCCCCACAGGGGACGAGCAGTTCTTC. Its protein is CASSQPTPTGDEQFF.

CDR3 coding DNA: TGTGCCAGCAGCTTAGGACAAGGTAACTACGAGCAGTACTTC. Residues: CASSLGQGNYEQYF. The V and J genes are TRBV7-8 and TRBJ2-7, with no clear D. CDR3 length: 14 residues. The V gene lost 1 base and the J gene lost 3 bases, with 10 bases spanning the gap. Germline V gives CDR1 SGHVS, CDR2 FQNEAQ.

In nucleotides, the CDR3 is TGTGCCAGCAGTAAGTCCAGGGGTACTGAAGCTTTCTTT. Translation: CASSKSRGTEAFF. The chain couples TRBV28 to TRBJ1-1; D is perhaps TRBD1 (6 bases). Deletions cut 5 bases from V and 5 bases from J, with 12 bases between. The germline V gene encodes CDR1 MDHEN and CDR2 SYDVKM. The CDR3 length is 13 residues.

The V call is TRBV5-6, the J call TRBJ2-1, with TRBD2 matching 8 bases. This CDR3 is built from 15 residues. V lost 0 bases and J lost 3; bases outside the gene matches: 2. Germline loops: CDR1 SGHDT, CDR2 YYEEEE. CDR3 nucleotide sequence: TGTGCCAGCAGCTTGGATCTAGCGGGCTACAATGAGCAGTTCTTC. This translates into CASSLDLAGYNEQFF.

The V gene is TRBV18, the J gene TRBJ1-1; D is possibly TRBD1 (5 bases). This CDR3 is 13 amino acids long. Germline-derived CDR1 and CDR2 are KGHSH and LQKENI. V gave up 6 bases and J gave up 2 bases, with 10 bases separating them. The CDR3 DNA is TGTGCCAGCTCCTACGGGGGTAACACTGAAGCTTTCTTT. The encoded protein is CASSYGGNTEAFF.

V and J are TRBV9 and TRBJ2-7; maybe TRBD1 (5 bases). Germline loops: CDR1 SGDLS, CDR2 YYNGEE. The CDR3 is 14 residues long. Trimming removed 0 bases at V and 2 bases at J, with 9 bases between. CDR3 coding DNA: TGTGCCAGCAGCGTAGGGGCAGGGCCCTACGAGCAGTACTTC. This gives the protein CASSVGAGPYEQYF.

The genes are TRBV27 and TRBJ2-1, with 14 bases aligning to TRBD2. The CDR3 sequence is 16 residues long. V was clipped by 4 bases and J by 6 bases; unmatched bases: 5. Germline V gene sequence: CDR1 MNHEY, CDR2 SMNVEV (reference sequence). The CDR3 coding sequence is TGTGCCAGCAGTTCGGGGACTAGCGGGAGCCTCAATGAGCAGTTCTTC. This encodes CASSSGTSGSLNEQFF.

On this clone itself: A much larger clone differs by one base, so this may be a read error. Within the sample, other DNA sequences also encode this same CDR3. The gene calls are TRBV6-5 and TRBJ1-5, with 9 positions matching TRBD1. CDR1 MNHEY and CDR2 SVGAGI come from the germline V gene. This CDR3 is 13 amino acids long. J was trimmed by 10 bases and V by 8 bases; bases with no gene match: 9. In nucleotides, the CDR3 is TGTGCCAGCGAGGGACAGGGCTACCAACCCCAGCATTTT. This translates into CASEGQGYQPQHF.

The chain is built from TRBV12-3 or TRBV12-4 and TRBJ2-1; 12 nucleotides agree with TRBD2. This CDR3 contains 11 residues. The CDR3 nucleotides read TGTCTAGCGGGAGGGCGGAATGAGCAGTTCTTC. Protein sequence: CLAGGRNEQFF.

This sequence joins TRBV5-1 and TRBJ2-7; TRBD1 matches at 7 bases. With 0 bases clipped from V and 1 base from J, the junction kept 4 bases outside the gene matches. The CDR3 has 15 residues. CDR1 and CDR2 (germline): SGHRS, YFSETQ. The CDR3 coding sequence is TGCGCCAGCAGCTTGGTACACAGGGGTTCCTACGAGCAGTACTTC. Protein: CASSLVHRGSYEQYF. The complete variable domain, with remaining parts taken from reference TRBV5-1 and TRBJ2-7, reads KAGVTQTPRYLIKTRGQQVTLSCSPISGHRSVSWYQQTPGQGLQFLFEYFSETQRNKGNFPGRFSGRQFSNSRSEMNVSTLELGDSALYLCASSLVHRGSYEQYFGPGTRLTVT.

The gene calls are TRBV4-3 and TRBJ2-7, with TRBD2 matching 13 bases. The CDR3 runs 15 residues. CDR1 and CDR2 (germline): LGHNA, YSLEER. Trimming at V came to 4 bases and at J to 2 bases, leaving 2 bases not matched to a gene. Here the CDR3 DNA reads TGCGCCAGCAGCCGAGGACTAGCGGGAGCCTACGAGCAGTACTTC. Translating gives CASSRGLAGAYEQYF.